This T cell receptor (beta chain) was captured in a study of shared clonotypes between healthy human individuals. V lost 1 base and J lost 5; bases outside the gene matches: 7. Per the germline V gene, CDR1 is SGHAT and CDR2 is FQDESV (reference sequence). The CDR3 is 16 residues long. Sequencing used immunoSEQ multiplex PCR; TCRdb keeps in-frame clones, though not all of them. The sample holds 650,000 to 800,000 clones; over 60% are singletons and the top ten take less than 2%. Study outcomes and limitations: Having only a few donors restricted how much genetic and exposure-history diversity was captured.

Worth noting for this clone: Its antigen remains unidentified.

The chain employs TRBV11-1 and TRBJ2-1; 8 nucleotides align to TRBD2. The sequenced sample was memory CD4+ T cells sorted from blood. The sample's subset: CD45RA-negative fraction. The source of this sequence is a woman aged 30 to 39 in good health. The CDR3, as DNA: TGTGCCAGCAGCTTAGGGATTGCGGGGGGCGACAATGAGCAGTTCTTC. This codes for CASSLGIAGGDNEQFF.